The 4 T cell receptor beta chains listed next were all sequenced from one sample in a study of blood T cell repertoires in COVID-19. TCRdb's table, derived via immunoSEQ multiplex PCR, lists solely in-frame clones and lacks some. The data contain 210,000 or so clones, over 75% of them singletons. Material: peripheral blood. These receptor sequences come from a human donor in a cohort sampled during active COVID-19.

In DNA form, the CDR3 reads TGTGCCAGCAGCTTCCTGGACAGGGCTCAGCCCCAGCATTTT. This sequence encodes CASSFLDRAQPQHF. This chain joins TRBV5-8 and TRBJ1-5; 8 bases match TRBD1. This CDR3 contains 14 residues. V was pared by 2 bases and J by 6 bases, with 4 bases of the junction left unmatched. The V gene's germline CDR1 is SGHTS and CDR2 YDEGEE. The variable domain in full, completed from reference TRBV5-8 and TRBJ1-5, reads EAGVTQSPTHLIKTRGQQATLRCSPISGHTSVYWYQQALGLGLQFLLWYDEGEERNRGNFPPRFSGRQFPNYSSELNVNALELEDSALYLCASSFLDRAQPQHFGDGTRLSIL.

The rearrangement links TRBV24-1 to TRBJ2-7; D might be TRBD1 (6 bases). Germline assignment: CDR1 KGHDR and CDR2 SFDVKD. Trimming stripped 4 bases from V and 3 bases from J, with 9 bases between. CDR3 size: 13 residues. The CDR3 sequence: CATSDPDSYEQYF. The DNA of the CDR3 is TGTGCCACCAGTGACCCGGACAGCTACGAGCAGTACTTC.

The gene calls are TRBV18 and TRBJ1-5; 7 bases align to TRBD1. The CDR3 runs to 15 residues. Trimming at V came to 4 bases and at J to 4 bases, leaving 7 bases not matched to a gene. Germline V gene lookup returns CDR1 KGHSH and CDR2 LQKENI. The CDR3 bases are TGTGCCAGCTCACAAGGGGGCGCCGGGAATCAGCCCCAGCATTTT. The encoded protein is CASSQGGAGNQPQHF.

The V call is TRBV27, the J call TRBJ2-1; 9 nucleotides agree with TRBD2. J lost 9 bases, V lost 3 bases, and 9 bases had no gene match. This CDR3 has 15 residues. Germline V lookup: CDR1 MNHEY, CDR2 SMNVEV (reference sequence). CDR3 DNA sequence: TGTGCCAGCAGTTTGGTGTTAGCGGGAGTAGGTGAGCAGTTCTTC. It is translated as CASSLVLAGVGEQFF.